One and the same sample provided the 5 T cell receptor beta chains below, sequenced in a study of beta chain features in type 1 diabetes. Overall study findings and caveats: Shorter TCRB CDR3s, moderately but significantly so, were found in Type 1 diabetes patients in all four CD4+ subsets.

Every isolated RNA sample was fully reverse transcribed, so sequencing captured expressed TCRB transcripts. The assay was immunoSEQ multiplex PCR, and TCRdb's table has in-frame clones only and misses some. The data hold 640,000 or so clones, with 13% observed a single time. No antigen has been assigned to these receptors. The sequenced material came from naive CD4+ T cells from blood. All receptors derive from a man younger than 35 with type 1 diabetes.

The chain recombines TRBV14 with TRBJ1-5, with a possible D match to TRBD1 (5 bases). The length of the CDR3 is 13 residues. Trimming removed 1 base from V and 9 bases from J, with 10 bases in between. The V gene's germline CDR1 is SGHDN and CDR2 FVKESK. The CDR3 region is CASSQVHGTPQHF. CDR3 DNA sequence: TGTGCCAGCAGCCAAGTCCACGGGACGCCCCAGCATTTT. Complete variable domain (other parts from reference TRBV14 and TRBJ1-5): EAGVTQFPSHSVIEKGQTVTLRCDPISGHDNLYWYRRVMGKEIKFLLHFVKESKQDESGMPNNRFLAERTGGTYSTLKVQPAELEDSGVYFCASSQVHGTPQHFGDGTRLSIL.

The chain has TRBV4-1 and TRBJ2-5; tentatively, D is TRBD2 (6 bases). Germline V lookup: CDR1 MGHRA, CDR2 YSYEKL. Deletions cut 1 base from V and 2 bases from J, with 11 bases between. The CDR3 loop spans 15 amino acids. The CDR3: CASSQVGGIQETQYF. The CDR3 region has the DNA TGCGCCAGCAGCCAAGTGGGGGGTATTCAAGAGACCCAGTACTTC.

The rearrangement uses TRBV9 and TRBJ2-3, with D maybe TRBD1 (6 bases). Deletions cut 0 bases from V and 3 bases from J, with 14 bases between. There are 16 residues in the CDR3. Germline V CDR1 and CDR2: SGDLS, YYNGEE. The CDR3 DNA sequence: TGTGCCAGCAGCGTAGCCCCAGGGGTAAGAACAGATACGCAGTATTTT. This sequence encodes CASSVAPGVRTDTQYF.

Points on this clone: Compared with germline, one end of the junction differs, possibly owing to a read error. The chain uses TRBV9 and TRBJ2-5; TRBD2 aligns across 15 bases. CDR3 length equals 14 residues. Germline loops: CDR1 SGDLS, CDR2 YYNGEE. CDR3 protein: CASSAGTSGGPANF. The CDR3 region has the DNA TGTGCCAGCAGCGCAGGGACTAGCGGGGGGCCCGCGAACTTC.

This clone was observed a few times. This rearrangement joins TRBV7-6 to TRBJ2-5; D may be TRBD1 or TRBD2 (5 bases each). This CDR3 has 14 residues. Trimming removed 5 bases from V and 5 bases from J, with 15 bases in between. The germline CDR1 and CDR2 sequences are SGHVS and FNYEAQ. The CDR3 sequence is CASSPEGWGETQYF. The DNA of the CDR3 is TGTGCCAGCAGCCCCGAGGGATGGGGGGAGACCCAGTACTTC. Using reference TRBV7-6 and TRBJ2-5 for the parts outside the CDR3, the full variable domain is GAGVSQSPRYKVTKRGQDVALRCDPISGHVSLYWYRQALGQGPEFLTYFNYEAQQDKSGLPNDRFSAERPEGSISTLTIQRTEQRDSAMYRCASSPEGWGETQYFGPGTRLLVL.